The next 22 T cell receptor beta chains were all read from a single sample in a study of shared clonotypes between healthy human individuals. Only in-frame clones appear in the TCRdb table, and some are missing; sequencing was by immunoSEQ multiplex PCR. The table lists roughly 1,100,000 clones, approximately 76% of them singletons. The sequenced sample consisted of memory CD4+ T cells sorted from blood. Documented subset: CD45RA-negative fraction. The origin of the receptors is a man between 18 and 29 years old in good health.

The rearrangement links TRBV5-1 to TRBJ1-6; weak D call: TRBD1 (5 bases). Trimming removed 0 bases at V and 8 bases at J, with 12 bases between. This CDR3 comprises 15 residues. Per the germline V gene, CDR1 is SGHRS and CDR2 is YFSETQ. The CDR3 DNA is TGCGCCAGCAGCTTGGCATTGGGGACGGATTCACCCCTCCACTTT. It encodes CASSLALGTDSPLHF.

J is TRBJ1-6 and V is TRBV5-6; D is possibly TRBD1 (5 bases). Trimming took off 4 bases at V and 9 bases at J, with 20 bases between the two ends. Per the germline V gene, CDR1 is SGHDT and CDR2 is YYEEEE. The CDR3 covers 16 residues. The CDR3 nucleotides read TGTGCCAGCAGCACCCGGCCAGGGACGTCAAGTTCACCCCTCCACTTT. This codes for CASSTRPGTSSSPLHF.

This clone was observed a handful of times. This chain connects TRBV5-4 to TRBJ2-1, with 16 bases identical to TRBD2. Germline V CDR1 and CDR2: SGHNT, YYREEE (reference sequence). This CDR3 comprises 17 residues. The J segment lost 4 bases and the V segment lost 3 bases, leaving 4 bases of the junction unmatched. The CDR3 spells CASSWGTSGRAYNEQFF. The CDR3 bases are TGTGCCAGCAGCTGGGGGACTAGCGGGAGGGCTTACAATGAGCAGTTCTTC.

This chain connects TRBV6-1 to TRBJ1-1; D gene unclear. Germline lookup yields CDR1 MNHNS and CDR2 SASEGT. The CDR3 runs 15 residues. Trimming left V 11 bases short and J 1 base short, with 20 bases between. CDR3 in amino acids: CARRLRRIGNTEAFF. CDR3 DNA: TGTGCCCGACGACTCCGACGAATAGGGAACACTGAAGCTTTCTTT.

With regard to this clone: This same CDR3 is encoded by further DNA sequences in the sample. This chain links TRBV5-1 with TRBJ2-3; tentative D call: TRBD2 (5 bases). Germline lookup yields CDR1 SGHRS and CDR2 YFSETQ. Trimming stripped 0 bases from V and 0 bases from J, with 8 bases between. There are 15 residues in the CDR3. In DNA form, the CDR3 reads TGCGCCAGCAGCTTGGTCGCGGGTAGCACAGATACGCAGTATTTT. This sequence encodes CASSLVAGSTDTQYF. The full variable domain, in which reference TRBV5-1 and TRBJ2-3 provide the parts outside the CDR3, is KAGVTQTPRYLIKTRGQQVTLSCSPISGHRSVSWYQQTPGQGLQFLFEYFSETQRNKGNFPGRFSGRQFSNSRSEMNVSTLELGDSALYLCASSLVAGSTDTQYFGPGTRLTVL.

J is TRBJ2-3 and V is TRBV5-1; no firm D call. The CDR3 totals 15 residues. V was pared by 2 bases and J by 0 bases, with 10 bases between. Germline lookup yields CDR1 SGHRS and CDR2 YFSETQ. The CDR3 coding sequence is TGCGCCAGCAGCTTATCGGGCCCCAGCACAGATACGCAGTATTTT. As protein: CASSLSGPSTDTQYF.

In the case of this clone: The same CDR3 can be traced to other DNA sequences in this sample. This chain connects TRBV2 to TRBJ2-2; D not certain. V lost 4 bases, J lost 1 base, and 4 bases lay in between. The CDR3 extends over 13 amino acids. Per the germline V gene, CDR1 is SNHLY and CDR2 is FYNNEI. CDR3 in DNA: TGTGCCAGCAGTGGAGAGAACACCGGGGAGCTGTTTTTT. It translates to CASSGENTGELFF.

The V and J genes are TRBV11-2 and TRBJ2-1; 7 bases fit TRBD1. This CDR3 spans 15 amino acids. The V segment lost 5 bases and the J segment 7 bases; nucleotides outside the gene matches: 11. The germline CDR1 and CDR2 sequences are SGHAT and FQNNGV. The CDR3 loop reads CASSPLDRVRNEQFF. DNA for the CDR3: TGTGCCAGCAGCCCCTTAGACAGGGTGAGGAATGAGCAGTTCTTC.

V usage is TRBV5-1 and J usage is TRBJ1-1; maybe TRBD1 (6 bases). Looked up from germline, CDR1 is SGHRS and CDR2 is YFSETQ. The CDR3 loop spans 14 amino acids. Trimming shortened V by 0 bases and J by 4 bases, and 10 bases separated the two germline ends. CDR3 protein: CASSLAAGVTEAFF. The CDR3 nucleotides read TGCGCCAGCAGCTTGGCGGCAGGGGTCACTGAAGCTTTCTTT.

This clone occurred a few times. V is TRBV9 and J is TRBJ1-1; no clear D. The CDR3 is made up of 13 amino acids. Germline V gene data show CDR1 as SGDLS and CDR2 as YYNGEE. V shed 0 bases and J shed 3 bases, with 6 bases lying between them. The CDR3 region has the DNA TGTGCCAGCAGCGTAGCTCTTCACACTGAAGCTTTCTTT. Translating gives CASSVALHTEAFF. Filled out from reference TRBV9 and TRBJ1-1, the complete variable domain reads DSGVTQTPKHLITATGQRVTLRCSPRSGDLSVYWYQQSLDQGLQFLIQYYNGEERAKGNILERFSAQQFPDLHSELNLSSLELGDSALYFCASSVALHTEAFFGQGTRLTVV.

V is TRBV10-2 and J is TRBJ1-6; tentatively, D is TRBD1 (5 bases). The germline CDR1 and CDR2 sequences are WSHSY and SAAADI. The V end was cut by 2 bases, the J end by 11 bases, with 16 bases between. This CDR3 contains 15 residues. The CDR3 loop reads CASSETGGEGTPLHF. The CDR3 DNA sequence: TGCGCCAGCAGTGAGACGGGGGGTGAGGGAACACCCCTCCACTTT.

The chain recombines TRBV10-2 with TRBJ2-7, with TRBD2 matching 7 bases. With V trimmed by 8 bases and J by 2 bases, 3 bases remained unmatched. The CDR3 is 12 residues long. Germline CDR1 and CDR2: WSHSY and SAAADI. In DNA form, the CDR3 reads TGCGCCAGCGTCGGGGGGACCTACGAGCAGTACTTC. Translated, it gives CASVGGTYEQYF.

The CDR3 DNA is TGTGCCAGCAGCCCTGGGGACAGGGGGCGAGAGACCCAGTACTTC. Translated, it gives CASSPGDRGRETQYF. The chain has TRBV5-4 and TRBJ2-5, with 12 bases fitting TRBD1. Trimming removed 4 bases from V and 4 bases from J; junction bases left unmatched: 5. CDR1 is SGHNT and CDR2 is YYREEE in the germline V gene (reference sequence). The CDR3 consists of 15 residues.

V and J are TRBV27 and TRBJ1-4, with D possibly being TRBD1 (6 bases). V lost 1 base and J 8 bases, leaving 23 bases between the germline ends. The CDR3 extends over 18 amino acids. Germline-derived CDR1 and CDR2 are MNHEY and SMNVEV (reference sequence). CDR3 region: CASSLLPVGQGRFEKLFF. The DNA of the CDR3 is TGTGCCAGCAGTTTATTACCCGTGGGGCAGGGGAGGTTCGAAAAACTGTTTTTT.

The V gene is TRBV23-1, the J gene TRBJ2-5; D gene unclear. TRBV23-1 carries the ORF label, with uncertain function. This CDR3 is built from 12 residues. V gave up 6 bases and J gave up 4 bases, with 9 bases separating them. CDR3 DNA: TGCGCCAGCAGGCGGAAGTTAGAGACCCAGTACTTC. It specifies CASRRKLETQYF.

V is TRBV5-1 and J is TRBJ2-2; D might be TRBD1 or TRBD2, each matching 6 bases. Germline V gene sequence: CDR1 SGHRS, CDR2 YFSETQ. The CDR3 is made up of 16 amino acids. V was shortened by 5 bases and J by 3 bases, with 17 bases between the two germline ends. The CDR3 DNA is TGCGCCAGCAGACCGGGGGCCGGGAGTTACACCGGGGAGCTGTTTTTT. Residues: CASRPGAGSYTGELFF.

The gene calls are TRBV28 and TRBJ1-5; a possible D gene is TRBD1 (6 bases). Trimming stripped 3 bases from V and 5 bases from J, with 8 bases between. CDR3 length: 13 amino acids. Germline assignment: CDR1 MDHEN and CDR2 SYDVKM. CDR3 sequence reads: CASSFGQHQPQHF. CDR3 DNA sequence: TGTGCCAGCAGTTTTGGACAGCATCAGCCCCAGCATTTT.

In this sample, this clone turned up a few times. In the same sample, other DNA sequences code for this CDR3. This chain uses TRBV5-4 with TRBJ2-7, with a possible D match to TRBD1 (6 bases). V was cut by 4 bases and J by 0 bases, with 11 bases left in between. Germline V gene data show CDR1 as SGHNT and CDR2 as YYREEE (reference sequence). The CDR3 has 14 amino acids. The CDR3 reads CASSQQGNSYEQYF. The CDR3, as DNA: TGTGCCAGCAGCCAACAGGGAAACTCCTACGAGCAGTACTTC.

This clone was seen more than once but under ten times. The CDR3 here is CASSPLASGDTEAFF. The CDR3 DNA sequence: TGTGCCAGCTCACCACTAGCATCAGGGGACACTGAAGCTTTCTTT. The V gene is TRBV18, the J gene TRBJ1-1; D may be TRBD1 (6 bases). Trimming took off 1 base at V and 3 bases at J, with 12 bases between the two ends. The germline V gene has CDR1 KGHSH and CDR2 LQKENI. The CDR3 is 15 residues long.

The V and J genes are TRBV10-2 and TRBJ1-1, with D uncertain. The V end lost 3 bases, the J end lost 1 base, and 15 bases lay between the germline ends. The CDR3 spans 16 residues. Germline values: CDR1 WSHSY, CDR2 SAAADI. The CDR3 region has the DNA TGCGCCAGCAGTGAAGGTTGGGGAAGTACGAACACTGAAGCTTTCTTT. Translation gives CASSEGWGSTNTEAFF.

The V call is TRBV7-3, the J call TRBJ2-2; unclear D gene. Germline V lookup: CDR1 SGHTA, CDR2 FQGTGA. Trimming removed 0 bases at V and 8 bases at J, with 13 bases between. There are 15 residues in the CDR3. CDR3 amino acids: CASSLTTSWDGELFF. The CDR3 DNA sequence: TGTGCCAGCAGCTTAACAACCTCATGGGATGGGGAGCTGTTTTTT.

V usage is TRBV27 and J usage is TRBJ1-4; unclear D gene. CDR1 and CDR2 from the germline V gene are MNHEY and SMNVEV (reference sequence). V lost 6 bases and J 4 bases, leaving 12 bases between the germline ends. This CDR3 is built from 14 residues. CDR3 sequence (DNA): TGTGCCAGCAGCCGGACCGCCTTTAATGAAAAACTGTTTTTT. It yields the protein CASSRTAFNEKLFF.